This TCR beta chain originates from a study of T cells in Graves' hyperthyroidism and ophthalmopathy. This CDR3 is 14 amino acids long. Trimming took off 6 bases at V and 3 bases at J, with 15 bases between the two ends. CDR1 and CDR2 (germline): KGHSH, LQKENI. The CDR3 regions of TCR beta were amplified from RNA transcripts. The study used the HTBI primer set for a first-round RT-PCR of the TCR CDR3. TCRdb recomputed calls from the multiplex PCR reads with MiXCR, one row per CDR3 protein. The table records about 740,000 distinct CDR3 sequences, 11% to 15% of them present only once. Clinicians diagnosed patients from clinical symptoms, serum thyroxine and TRAb, thyroid ultrasound and orbital computed tomography.

The clonotype comes from a woman under 30 with Graves' hyperthyroidism. The material sequenced was blood. The chain links TRBV18 to TRBJ2-7, with D perhaps matching TRBD2 (5 bases). The CDR3 sequence: CASSLGVPDYEQYF. Written as DNA, the CDR3 is TGTGCCAGCTCGCTGGGAGTCCCGGACTACGAGCAGTACTTC.